One sample yielded the 22 T cell receptor beta chains listed below, sequenced in a study of beta chain features in type 1 diabetes. Sequencing targeted expressed TCRB transcripts, as all isolated RNA had been reverse transcribed. Only in-frame clones appear in the TCRdb table, and some are missing; sequencing was by immunoSEQ multiplex PCR. The repertoire has more than 250,000 clones, less than 30% of them found once; the top ten carry approximately 0.011%. Study observations and caveats: Shortening that was moderate but significant affected the TCRB CDR3s of Type 1 diabetes patients in all four CD4+ subsets.

These receptors' targets are unknown. The specimen sequenced was naive CD4+ T cells from blood. The receptor source for this set is a woman aged 25 to 45 with type 1 diabetes.

This clone was counted a few times. The V and J genes are TRBV28 and TRBJ1-2; D ambiguous. The CDR3 extends over 12 amino acids. The germline V and J ends were trimmed by 3 bases and 5 bases, with 7 bases remaining between them. Germline-derived CDR1 and CDR2 are MDHEN and SYDVKM. This chain's CDR3 is CASSLSQYGYTF. The CDR3 DNA reads TGTGCCAGCAGTTTGAGCCAATATGGCTACACCTTC.

This sequence joins TRBV9 and TRBJ2-2; TRBD1 is a possible D gene (5 bases). V dropped 1 base and J dropped 5 bases, with 12 bases sitting between them. The CDR3 runs to 15 residues. From germline, CDR1 is SGDLS and CDR2 YYNGEE. The CDR3 loop reads CASSVTPPGTGELFF. Here the CDR3 DNA reads TGTGCCAGCAGCGTAACCCCCCCAGGGACCGGGGAGCTGTTTTTT. Full variable domain (remainder filled in from reference TRBV9 and TRBJ2-2): DSGVTQTPKHLITATGQRVTLRCSPRSGDLSVYWYQQSLDQGLQFLIQYYNGEERAKGNILERFSAQQFPDLHSELNLSSLELGDSALYFCASSVTPPGTGELFFGEGSRLTVL.

The chain is built from TRBV30 and TRBJ2-1, with 16 positions matching TRBD2. The ends lost 0 bases at V and 0 bases at J; junction bases unmatched: 5. The CDR3 contains 19 residues. CDR1 and CDR2 from the germline V gene are GTSNPN and SVGIG (reference sequence). CDR3 DNA: TGTGCCTGGAGTGTATTAGGGACTAGCGGGAGGGGCTCCTACAATGAGCAGTTCTTC. The encoded protein is CAWSVLGTSGRGSYNEQFF.

The J gene is TRBJ2-2, the V gene TRBV30; 14 nucleotides match TRBD2. Germline values: CDR1 GTSNPN, CDR2 SVGIG (reference sequence). The ends lost 8 bases at V and 7 bases at J; junction bases unmatched: 12. The CDR3 extends over 16 amino acids. The CDR3 sequence is CALAGTSGRFIGELFF. CDR3 sequence (DNA): TGTGCCCTGGCAGGGACTAGCGGGAGATTTATCGGGGAGCTGTTTTTT.

The V gene is TRBV27, the J gene TRBJ2-7; D gene uncertain. Trimming took off 4 bases at V and 1 base at J, with 5 bases between the two ends. The CDR3 spans 12 residues. Looked up from germline, CDR1 is MNHEY and CDR2 is SMNVEV (reference sequence). This chain's CDR3 is CASSSFSYEQYF. DNA of the CDR3: TGTGCCAGCAGTTCCTTTTCCTACGAGCAGTACTTC.

The genes are TRBV18 and TRBJ2-3; no reliable D call. The CDR3 covers 16 residues. V lost 0 bases and J 0 bases, leaving 10 bases between the germline ends. Germline CDR1 reads KGHSH; CDR2 reads LQKENI. The CDR3 DNA sequence: TGTGCCAGCTCACCACCGTCCCAGCGCAGCACAGATACGCAGTATTTT. It specifies CASSPPSQRSTDTQYF.

J is TRBJ2-1 and V is TRBV13, with 10 bases lining up with TRBD2. Trimming took 5 bases from V and 8 from J; bases not matched to a gene: 12. The CDR3 has 16 amino acids. Germline-derived CDR1 and CDR2 are PRHDT and FYEKMQ (reference sequence). CDR3 in amino acids: CASSPRLAGAGDEQFF. CDR3 nucleotide sequence: TGTGCCAGCAGCCCAAGGCTAGCGGGAGCGGGGGATGAGCAGTTCTTC. Based on the CDR3 plus reference TRBV13 and TRBJ2-1, the full variable domain is AAGVIQSPRHLIKEKRETATLKCYPIPRHDTVYWYQQGPGQDPQFLISFYEKMQSDKGSIPDRFSAQQFSDYHSELNMSSLELGDSALYFCASSPRLAGAGDEQFFGPGTRLTVL.

A few counts support this clone. The chain employs TRBV29-1 and TRBJ2-1; 7 bases line up with TRBD1. Germline CDR1 reads SQVTM; CDR2 reads ANQGSEA. The CDR3 covers 15 residues. V shed 3 bases, J shed 4 bases, and the junction held 9 bases outside the gene matches. The CDR3 sequence is CSVEGKGAGYNEQFF. CDR3 DNA: TGCAGCGTTGAGGGAAAGGGGGCTGGTTACAATGAGCAGTTCTTC.

The chain links TRBV6-4 to TRBJ2-2; 7 bases map to TRBD2. This CDR3 region has 12 residues. V dropped 10 bases and J dropped 4; count of bases not matched to a gene: 3. Germline V gene data show CDR1 as MRHNA and CDR2 as SNTAGT. The CDR3 reads CATRTSTGELFF. CDR3 DNA: TGTGCCACGAGGACTAGCACCGGGGAGCTGTTTTTT.

The chain employs TRBV28 and TRBJ2-7, with D possibly matching TRBD1 (8 bases). Germline V gene lookup returns CDR1 MDHEN and CDR2 SYDVKM. The CDR3 is 14 amino acids. V gave up 10 bases and J gave up 1 base, with 17 bases separating them. DNA for the CDR3: TGTGCCATCACAGGGGGGGTAGGATCCTACGAGCAGTACTTC. This encodes CAITGGVGSYEQYF.

The V gene is TRBV6-1, the J gene TRBJ2-2; D remains ambiguous. The V gene lost 8 bases and the J gene lost 6 bases, with 7 bases spanning the gap. There are 11 residues in the CDR3. Germline V gene sequence: CDR1 MNHNS, CDR2 SASEGT. This CDR3 is CASWLPGELFF. CDR3 sequence (DNA): TGTGCCAGCTGGCTGCCCGGGGAGCTGTTTTTT.

This clone has more than one count but fewer than ten. This chain links TRBV7-9 with TRBJ2-5, with no clear D. V was shortened by 1 base and J by 1 base, with 4 bases between the two germline ends. Per the germline V gene, CDR1 is SEHNR and CDR2 is FQNEAQ (reference sequence). This CDR3 region has 13 residues. Here the CDR3 DNA reads TGTGCCAGCAGCTTAGGGCCCCAAGAGACCCAGTACTTC. It yields the protein CASSLGPQETQYF.

The chain is built from TRBV19 and TRBJ2-6, with D perhaps TRBD2 (5 bases). CDR3 length: 18 residues. Trimming removed 1 base from V and 4 bases from J, with 17 bases in between. Per germline, CDR1 LNHDA and CDR2 SQIVND (reference sequence). This CDR3 reads CASSIVGRGWRGANVLTF. The CDR3 bases are TGTGCCAGTAGTATAGTTGGCCGGGGTTGGAGAGGGGCCAACGTCCTGACTTTC.

This clone was observed a handful of times. The gene calls are TRBV7-2 and TRBJ2-2; TRBD2 matches at 10 bases. The CDR3 consists of 16 residues. Germline V CDR1 and CDR2: SGHTA, FQGNSA. With V trimmed by 1 base and J by 3 bases, 2 bases remained unmatched. The CDR3 sequence: CASSLDSGRYTGELFF. In nucleotides, the CDR3 is TGTGCCAGCAGCTTAGATAGCGGGAGGTACACCGGGGAGCTGTTTTTT.

V gene TRBV29-1 combines with J gene TRBJ2-1, with 9 nucleotides matching TRBD2. Looked up from germline, CDR1 is SQVTM and CDR2 is ANQGSEA. V lost 4 bases to trimming and J lost 6 bases; unmatched junction nucleotides: 19. CDR3 length equals 18 residues. The CDR3 spells CSVGVLAGLRSPPNEQFF. In DNA, the CDR3 is TGCAGCGTTGGGGTGCTAGCGGGACTAAGGTCGCCACCCAATGAGCAGTTCTTC.

This chain connects TRBV7-9 to TRBJ2-1; a weak D match, TRBD2 (5 bases). The V and J ends lost 3 bases and 5 bases respectively, with 8 bases between them. Per the germline V gene, CDR1 is SEHNR and CDR2 is FQNEAQ (reference sequence). The length of the CDR3 is 13 residues. The CDR3 sequence: CASSFSADNEQFF. CDR3 in DNA: TGTGCCAGCAGCTTTAGCGCAGACAATGAGCAGTTCTTC.

This chain uses TRBV19 with TRBJ1-1; D gene ambiguous. With 5 bases removed from V and 4 bases from J, the gap between germline ends came to 11 bases. The CDR3 is made up of 13 amino acids. CDR1 LNHDA and CDR2 SQIVND come from the germline V gene (reference sequence). The CDR3 region is CASSVQAGTEAFF. The CDR3 coding sequence is TGTGCCAGTAGTGTGCAGGCTGGCACTGAAGCTTTCTTT.

This chain joins TRBV19 and TRBJ1-2, with 7 bases matching TRBD1. The CDR3 length is 15 residues. V shed 6 bases and J 2 bases; nucleotides not matched to a gene: 9. The germline gives CDR1 LNHDA, CDR2 SQIVND (reference sequence). The CDR3 is CASRITLTGNYGYTF. CDR3 nucleotide sequence: TGTGCCAGTAGGATCACCCTGACAGGGAACTATGGCTACACCTTC.

V gene TRBV15 combines with J gene TRBJ2-1; 10 bases agree with TRBD2. Unmatched junction bases numbered 4, after V lost 5 bases and J lost 0 bases. Per the germline V gene, CDR1 is LNHNV and CDR2 is YYDKDF (reference sequence). This CDR3 has 16 amino acids. CDR3 DNA sequence: TGTGCCACCAGCCCTAGCGGGAGAGGCTCCTACAATGAGCAGTTCTTC. The encoded protein is CATSPSGRGSYNEQFF.

The chain is built from TRBV9 and TRBJ2-3; D ambiguous. The length of the CDR3 is 13 residues. In germline, CDR1 is SGDLS, CDR2 YYNGEE. Deletions cut 0 bases from V and 7 bases from J, with 9 bases between. For the CDR3, the DNA is TGTGCCAGCAGCGTAGGCAATTACTATACGCAGTATTTT. Protein: CASSVGNYYTQYF.

The chain is built from TRBV5-4 and TRBJ2-7; 7 bases line up with TRBD1. After removal of 4 bases from V and 4 bases from J, the junction contained 5 bases not matched to a gene. This CDR3 has 13 residues. Germline assignment: CDR1 SGHNT and CDR2 YYREEE (reference sequence). Here the CDR3 reads CASSRDRQYEQYF. The CDR3 coding sequence is TGTGCCAGCAGCCGGGACAGACAATACGAGCAGTACTTC.

A single count supports this clone. The CDR3 here is CAWSVETVNQPQHF. The DNA for the CDR3 is TGTGCCTGGAGTGTCGAGACAGTCAATCAGCCCCAGCATTTT. The chain uses TRBV30 and TRBJ1-5, with D perhaps matching TRBD1 (5 bases). Germline lookup yields CDR1 GTSNPN and CDR2 SVGIG (reference sequence). Trimming removed 0 bases from V and 3 bases from J, with 9 bases in between. There are 14 residues in the CDR3.